This is a list of T cell receptor beta chains from one sample in a study of cytotoxic CD8 clonotypes in ibrutinib-treated CLL. Only in-frame clones appear in the TCRdb table, and some are missing; sequencing was by immunoSEQ multiplex PCR. The table includes some 92,000 clones, 77% detected once. The sequenced sample was PBMCs, obtained after 24 months of ibrutinib treatment. These receptors all come from a human donor with chronic lymphocytic leukemia. Each CDR3 is given with its conserved first and last residue. A D gene is named only where the DNA matches it firmly. Size is omitted from some rows. Given values are once, few, many or a class for expanded clones.

J gene: TRBJ1-5
D gene: TRBD1
V gene: TRBV19
clone size: .
CDR3 DNA: TGTGCCAGTAGAGAGGACAGGAGTAGCAATCAGCCCCAGCATTTT
CDR3 protein: CASREDRSSNQPQHF

J gene: TRBJ2-7
D gene: .
V gene: TRBV7-9
clone size: .
CDR3 DNA: TGTGCCAGCAGCTTAAATGTCGGGGATCGCTACGAGCAGTACTTC
CDR3 protein: CASSLNVGDRYEQYF

J gene: TRBJ2-7
D gene: TRBD1
V gene: TRBV15
clone size: .
CDR3 DNA: TGTGCCACCAGCAGAGATCCGGGACAGGGAGTCGAGCAGTACTTC
CDR3 protein: CATSRDPGQGVEQYF

J gene: TRBJ2-3
D gene: .
V gene: TRBV30
clone size: .
CDR3 DNA: TGTGCCTGGAGTGTAACCGCGAGCTATAAAGCCACAGATACGCAGTATTTT
CDR3 protein: CAWSVTASYKATDTQYF

J gene: TRBJ1-1
D gene: TRBD1
V gene: TRBV19
clone size: once
CDR3 DNA: TGTGCCAGTAGTATAGATTATGGGAGAGGGACAGGGAACACTGAAGCTTTCTTT
CDR3 protein: CASSIDYGRGTGNTEAFF

J gene: TRBJ1-2
D gene: .
V gene: TRBV4-2
clone size: .
CDR3 DNA: TGTGCCAGCAGCCAAGATTTGGGACCTGGCTACACCTTC
CDR3 protein: CASSQDLGPGYTF

J gene: TRBJ2-1
D gene: TRBD2
V gene: TRBV9
clone size: few
CDR3 DNA: TGTGCCAGCAGCGTTAGTGCCATCGCGACTAGCATCGGCAATGAGCAGTTCTTC
CDR3 protein: CASSVSAIATSIGNEQFF

J gene: TRBJ1-2
D gene: .
V gene: TRBV4-1
clone size: .
CDR3 DNA: TGCGCCAGCAGCCCGTGGGCAGGCCATTCCGACTATGGCTACACCTTC
CDR3 protein: CASSPWAGHSDYGYTF

J gene: TRBJ1-1
D gene: .
V gene: TRBV5-4
clone size: .
CDR3 DNA: TGTGCCAGCAGCGCCGGGCGGGTGAACACTGAAGCTTTCTTT
CDR3 protein: CASSAGRVNTEAFF

J gene: TRBJ2-4
D gene: .
V gene: TRBV15
clone size: .
CDR3 DNA: TGTGCCACCAGCAGAGACCTCGGAGGCAAAAACATTCAGTACTTC
CDR3 protein: CATSRDLGGKNIQYF

J gene: TRBJ1-2
D gene: .
V gene: TRBV18
clone size: few
CDR3 DNA: TGTGCCAGCTCACCAGAAGGACCCTCAAGCGGCTATGGCTACACCTTC
CDR3 protein: CASSPEGPSSGYGYTF

J gene: TRBJ2-7
D gene: TRBD1
V gene: TRBV29-1
clone size: .
CDR3 DNA: TGCAGCGTTGAAGGTCAGACAGGGGGCTCCTACGAGCAGTACTTC
CDR3 protein: CSVEGQTGGSYEQYF

J gene: TRBJ2-1
D gene: TRBD2
V gene: TRBV7-9
clone size: .
CDR3 DNA: TGTGCCAGCAGCCCAGCGGGAGGGCCCAATGAGCAGTTCTTC
CDR3 protein: CASSPAGGPNEQFF

J gene: TRBJ2-5
D gene: TRBD1
V gene: TRBV9
clone size: .
CDR3 DNA: TGTGCCAGCAGCGTAGCCGGGACAGGGGAAGAGACCCAGTACTTC
CDR3 protein: CASSVAGTGEETQYF

J gene: TRBJ1-3
D gene: TRBD1
V gene: TRBV5-1
clone size: .
CDR3 DNA: TGCGCCAGCAGCTTGGGGACAGGGATCGGAAACACCATATATTTT
CDR3 protein: CASSLGTGIGNTIYF

J gene: TRBJ1-5
D gene: TRBD1
V gene: TRBV6-1
clone size: .
CDR3 DNA: TGTGCCAGCAGTTCACAGGGGAACCAGCCCCAGCATTTT
CDR3 protein: CASSSQGNQPQHF

J gene: TRBJ1-1
D gene: .
V gene: TRBV25-1
clone size: .
CDR3 DNA: TGTGCCAGCAGTGAATTTCGTCGACAGTCCACTGAAGCTTTCTTT
CDR3 protein: CASSEFRRQSTEAFF

J gene: TRBJ2-7
D gene: TRBD1
V gene: TRBV6-1
clone size: .
CDR3 DNA: TGTGCCAGCAGTCCAACGGGACAGGGAAGCTACGAGCAGTACTTC
CDR3 protein: CASSPTGQGSYEQYF

J gene: TRBJ2-1
D gene: .
V gene: TRBV10-2
clone size: .
CDR3 DNA: TGCGCCAGCACGCGTTACGGGGTCTACAATGAGCAGTTCTTC
CDR3 protein: CASTRYGVYNEQFF

J gene: TRBJ1-5
D gene: TRBD1
V gene: TRBV5-1
clone size: .
CDR3 DNA: TGCGCCAGCAGTGCCGGGACAGGGGTCAATCAGCCCCAGCATTTT
CDR3 protein: CASSAGTGVNQPQHF

J gene: TRBJ1-5
D gene: TRBD1
V gene: TRBV28
clone size: .
CDR3 DNA: TGTGCCAGCAAGACCGACAGGGGGCCGTCTCAGCCCCAGCATTTT
CDR3 protein: CASKTDRGPSQPQHF

J gene: TRBJ2-7
D gene: .
V gene: TRBV7-2
clone size: .
CDR3 DNA: TGTGCCAGCAGCCTTCAACCACTGGGCGACGAGCAGTACTTC
CDR3 protein: CASSLQPLGDEQYF

J gene: TRBJ2-2
D gene: TRBD2
V gene: TRBV19
clone size: .
CDR3 DNA: TGTGCCAGTAGTCCCGGGACTAGCGGGAGGAACACCGGGGAGCTGTTTTTT
CDR3 protein: CASSPGTSGRNTGELFF

J gene: TRBJ2-3
D gene: .
V gene: TRBV4-2
clone size: once
CDR3 DNA: TGTGCCAGCAGCCAAGATAACACAGATACGCAGTATTTT
CDR3 protein: CASSQDNTDTQYF

J gene: TRBJ1-3
D gene: TRBD1
V gene: TRBV4-1
clone size: .
CDR3 DNA: TGCGCCAGCAGCCAGACGGCAGGGGGACTCGGAAACACCATATATTTT
CDR3 protein: CASSQTAGGLGNTIYF

J gene: TRBJ2-2
D gene: .
V gene: TRBV9
clone size: .
CDR3 DNA: TGTGCCAGCAGCGCCCGCCGAGTATCCGGGGAGCTGTTTTTT
CDR3 protein: CASSARRVSGELFF

J gene: TRBJ2-7
D gene: .
V gene: TRBV27
clone size: .
CDR3 DNA: TGTGCCAGCAGTTTTCGGGACACTGGTCTTGAGCAGTACTTC
CDR3 protein: CASSFRDTGLEQYF

J gene: TRBJ1-3
D gene: TRBD1
V gene: TRBV5-1
clone size: .
CDR3 DNA: TGCGCCAGCAGCTTGGGAATTAAACAGGGGAGCTCTGGAAACACCATATATTTT
CDR3 protein: CASSLGIKQGSSGNTIYF